This T cell receptor (beta chain) was sequenced for a study of CXCR3-negative and CXCR3-positive naive CD8 T cells (dated by TCRdb to about 2019). Turning to the overall study: About 135 million TRB reads were obtained in total, roughly 1.5 +/- 0.3 million reads per library. For the TRBV-TRBJ cluster analysis, the naive subsets came from roughly 5 donors, while the memory cells came from 3 donors. Diversity and physicochemical repertoire analyses covered about a dozen donors pooled from two independent experiments. The investigation overall reported the following: Because CXCR3 expression was partially decreased after cryopreservation, freshly isolated PBMCs were used for most assays. Compared with CXCR3-negative naive cells, CXCR3-positive naive cells had TRB CDR3s with higher hydrophobicity (lower Kidera factor 4), lower energy, and higher strength and volume indices. Because surface CD5, which is linked to self-reactivity in mice, was comparable between the naive subsets, TCR interaction strength was also inferred from TRB CDR3 physicochemical properties. Naive CXCR3-negative and CXCR3-positive cells from the same donor showed similar TRBV-TRBJ usage, whereas memory cells showed distinct patterns. Comparably high repertoire diversity was found in both naive subsets, whereas much lower repertoire diversity was found in memory CD8+ T cells.

The instrument given in TCRdb is NextSeq 550. The Human TCR Profiling Kit (MiLaboratory) was used to prepare UMI-labeled 5' RACE TRB cDNA libraries. cDNA synthesis used the entire amount of extracted RNA, and PCR amplification then used the entire amount of cDNA produced. The libraries were made side by side, with each library going through the same number of PCR cycles. The study's own analysis went as follows. With a minimum of two reads required per UMI, MIGEC and MiXCR pulled out about 50,000 +/- 10,000 unique UMI-labeled TRB cDNA molecules from each library. An average of about 40,000 +/- 10,000 functional in-frame TRB CDR3 nucleotide clonotypes without stop codons was found per library. Diversity metrics, including normalized Shannon-Wiener and Chao1, were computed in VDJtools after downsampling to 5000 UMI-labeled TRB molecules per sample. For the central five CDR3 residues, VDJtools calculated physicochemical properties weighted by clonotype size, namely interaction energy, strength, volume and Kidera factor 4. TCRdb reprocessed the raw reads; every CDR3 protein sequence is a single record, and DNA is not supplied. What appears here as the V and J calls and clone size reflects TCRdb's work, not the paper's. The table held for this sample gives over 95,000 distinct CDR3 sequences. About 0.35% of the sample rests with the top ten.

Worth noting for this clonotype: Its antigen is currently not known.

Reading from cysteine to phenylalanine, the CDR3 counts 12 amino acids. Nucleotide data are not available. Each CD8+ T cell subset was flow-sorted in triplicate, and around 320,000 cells per subset were placed directly into RLT lysis buffer. To exclude memory contaminants, naive CD8+ T cells were stringently defined as CD45RO-CCR7+CD27+CD95-. Peripheral blood mononuclear cells were isolated from buffy coats by standard density gradient centrifugation. Naive CXCR3-negative and CXCR3-positive CD8+ T cells were flow-sorted on a FACSAria III. Total RNA was extracted from sorted cells using an RNeasy Mini Kit.

Sample: naive CXCR3+ CD8+ T cells from blood. Read against the paper, the sample's cell subset or site label means: CD45RO-CCR7+CD27+CD95- naive CD8+ T cells expressing CXCR3 (TNR3+). The V and J segments used are TRBV12-3 or TRBV12-4 and TRBJ2-1. The sequence was obtained from a human donor in good health. Some clones in this sample may be carry-over from other donors' samples. This receptor carries the CDR3 CASGLADYEQFF.